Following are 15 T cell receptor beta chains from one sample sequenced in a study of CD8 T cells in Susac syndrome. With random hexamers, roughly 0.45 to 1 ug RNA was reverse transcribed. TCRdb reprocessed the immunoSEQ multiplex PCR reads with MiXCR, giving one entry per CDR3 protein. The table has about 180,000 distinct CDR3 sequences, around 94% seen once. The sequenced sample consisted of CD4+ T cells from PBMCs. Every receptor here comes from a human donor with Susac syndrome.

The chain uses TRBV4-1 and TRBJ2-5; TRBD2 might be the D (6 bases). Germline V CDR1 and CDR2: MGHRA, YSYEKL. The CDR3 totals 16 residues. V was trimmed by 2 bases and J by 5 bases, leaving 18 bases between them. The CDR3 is CASSQILPGSGETQYF. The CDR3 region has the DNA TGCGCCAGCAGCCAAATACTCCCAGGCAGCGGGGAGACCCAGTACTTC.

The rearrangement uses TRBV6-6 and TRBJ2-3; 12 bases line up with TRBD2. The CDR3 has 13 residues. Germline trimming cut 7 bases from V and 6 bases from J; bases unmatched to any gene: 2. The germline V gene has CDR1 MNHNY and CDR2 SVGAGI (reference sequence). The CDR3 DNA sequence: TGTGCCAGCACTAGCGGGAGGGATGATACGCAGTATTTT. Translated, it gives CASTSGRDDTQYF.

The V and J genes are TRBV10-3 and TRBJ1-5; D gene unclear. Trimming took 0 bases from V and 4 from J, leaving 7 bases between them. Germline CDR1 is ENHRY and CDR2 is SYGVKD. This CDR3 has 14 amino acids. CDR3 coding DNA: TGTGCCATCAGTGAGTCGGGAGGAAATCAGCCCCAGCATTTT. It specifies CAISESGGNQPQHF.

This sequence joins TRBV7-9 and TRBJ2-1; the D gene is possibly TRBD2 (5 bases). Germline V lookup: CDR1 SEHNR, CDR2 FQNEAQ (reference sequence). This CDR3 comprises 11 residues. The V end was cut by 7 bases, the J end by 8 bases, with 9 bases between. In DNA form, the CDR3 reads TGTGCCAGCACGTGGGAGTATGAGCAGTTCTTC. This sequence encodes CASTWEYEQFF. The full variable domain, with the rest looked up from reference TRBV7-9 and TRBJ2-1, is DTGVSQNPRHKITKRGQNVTFRCDPISEHNRLYWYRQTLGQGPEFLTYFQNEAQLEKSRLLSDRFSAERPKGSFSTLEIQRTEQGDSAMYLCASTWEYEQFFGPGTRLTVL.

The CDR3 protein is CASSLVRQGEGAFF. Here the CDR3 DNA reads TGTGCCAGCAGCTTAGTCAGACAGGGCGAGGGAGCTTTCTTT. The V and J genes are TRBV7-9 and TRBJ1-1; 7 bases match TRBD1. Per the germline V gene, CDR1 is SEHNR and CDR2 is FQNEAQ (reference sequence). CDR3 length: 14 residues. Trimming cost V 1 base and J 10 bases; bases outside gene matches: 9.

CDR3 region: CSAREDPGDGYTF. Written as DNA, the CDR3 is TGCAGTGCTAGAGAGGATCCCGGGGATGGCTACACCTTC. The V call is TRBV20-1, the J call TRBJ1-2; D unresolved. V was shortened by 0 bases and J by 6 bases, with 11 bases between the two germline ends. This CDR3 is built from 13 residues. CDR1 is DFQATT and CDR2 is SNEGSKA in the germline V gene (reference sequence).

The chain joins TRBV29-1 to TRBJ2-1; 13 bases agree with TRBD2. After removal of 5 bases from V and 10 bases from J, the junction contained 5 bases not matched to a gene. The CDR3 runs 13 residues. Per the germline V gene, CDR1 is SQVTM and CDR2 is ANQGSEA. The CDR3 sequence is CSVQGLAGDEQFF. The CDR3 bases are TGCAGCGTTCAAGGACTAGCGGGAGACGAGCAGTTCTTC.

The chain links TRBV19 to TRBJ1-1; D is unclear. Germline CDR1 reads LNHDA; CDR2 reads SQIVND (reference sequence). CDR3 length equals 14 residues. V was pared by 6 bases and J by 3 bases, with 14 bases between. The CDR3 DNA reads TGTGCCAGTAGGCGCTCCGGGCCGTACACTGAAGCTTTCTTT. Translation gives CASRRSGPYTEAFF.

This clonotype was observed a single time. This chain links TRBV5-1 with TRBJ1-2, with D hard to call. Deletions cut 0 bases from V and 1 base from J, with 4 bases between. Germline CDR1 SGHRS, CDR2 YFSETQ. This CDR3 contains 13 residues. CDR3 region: CASSLVNNYGYTF. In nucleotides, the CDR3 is TGCGCCAGCAGCTTGGTCAATAACTATGGCTACACCTTC.

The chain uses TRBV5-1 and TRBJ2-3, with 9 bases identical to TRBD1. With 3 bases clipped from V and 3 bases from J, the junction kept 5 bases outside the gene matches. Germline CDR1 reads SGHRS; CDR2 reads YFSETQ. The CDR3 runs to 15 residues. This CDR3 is CASSSGQGRTDTQYF. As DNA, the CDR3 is TGCGCCAGCAGCTCGGGACAGGGTAGGACAGATACGCAGTATTTT.

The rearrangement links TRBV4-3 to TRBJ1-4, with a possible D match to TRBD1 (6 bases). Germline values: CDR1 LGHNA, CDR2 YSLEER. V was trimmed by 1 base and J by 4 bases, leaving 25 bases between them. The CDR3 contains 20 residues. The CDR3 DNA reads TGCGCCAGCAGCCAAGGTTTACAGGGCGCGAGGTCCGCTATTAATGAAAAACTGTTTTTT. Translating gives CASSQGLQGARSAINEKLFF.

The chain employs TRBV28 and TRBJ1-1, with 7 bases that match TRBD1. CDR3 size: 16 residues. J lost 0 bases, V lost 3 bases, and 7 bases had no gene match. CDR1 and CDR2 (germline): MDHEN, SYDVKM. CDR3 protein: CASSLTGSGMNTEAFF. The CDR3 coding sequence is TGTGCCAGCAGTTTGACAGGGTCTGGAATGAACACTGAAGCTTTCTTT.

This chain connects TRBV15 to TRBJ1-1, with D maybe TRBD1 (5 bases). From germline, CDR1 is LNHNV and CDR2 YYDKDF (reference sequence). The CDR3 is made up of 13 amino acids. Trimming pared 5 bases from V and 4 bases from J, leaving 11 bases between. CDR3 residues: CATSLYRGTEAFF. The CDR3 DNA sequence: TGTGCCACCAGCCTTTATAGGGGCACTGAAGCTTTCTTT.

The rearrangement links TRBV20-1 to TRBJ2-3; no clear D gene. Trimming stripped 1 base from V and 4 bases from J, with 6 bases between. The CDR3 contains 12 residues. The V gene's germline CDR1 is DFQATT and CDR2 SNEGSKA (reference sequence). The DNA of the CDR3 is TGCAGTGCTAGAGGACCCGCAGATACGCAGTATTTT. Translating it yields CSARGPADTQYF.

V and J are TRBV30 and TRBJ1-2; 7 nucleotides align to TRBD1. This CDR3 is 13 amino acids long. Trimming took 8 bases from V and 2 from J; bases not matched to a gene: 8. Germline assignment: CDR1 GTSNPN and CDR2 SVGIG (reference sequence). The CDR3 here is CAEKGQQNYGYTF. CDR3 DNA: TGTGCCGAAAAGGGACAGCAGAACTATGGCTACACCTTC. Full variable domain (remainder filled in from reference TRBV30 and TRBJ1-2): SQTIHQWPATLVQPVGSPLSLECTVEGTSNPNLYWYRQAAGRGLQLLFYSVGIGQISSEVPQNLSASRPQDRQFILSSKKLLLSDSGFYLCAEKGQQNYGYTFGSGTRLTVV.